The 26 T cell receptor beta chains below come from one sample, sequenced in a study of technical replicates of blood from a handful of donors. Profiling relied on immunoSEQ multiplex PCR, and the TCRdb table lists in-frame clones only, not all of them. The sample holds around 100,000 clones, roughly 94% seen once. Source material: T cells isolated from PBMCs. These receptors were taken from a human donor in good health.

The DNA for the CDR3 is TGTGCCAGCAGCCCCGGGGACACGCCATTATACGAGCAGTACTTC. As protein: CASSPGDTPLYEQYF. V is TRBV6-5 and J is TRBJ2-7, with TRBD1 as a possible D gene (6 bases). Germline V gene sequence: CDR1 MNHEY, CDR2 SVGAGI. V dropped 6 bases and J dropped 4 bases, with 19 bases sitting between them. CDR3 length: 15 residues.

The chain recombines TRBV7-2 with TRBJ2-3; D may be TRBD2 (5 bases). Germline CDR1 and CDR2: SGHTA and FQGNSA. CDR3 size: 15 residues. Trimming shortened V by 3 bases and J by 0 bases, and 10 bases separated the two germline ends. Written as DNA, the CDR3 is TGTGCCAGCAGCTTTATGACTATGAGCACAGATACGCAGTATTTT. Protein: CASSFMTMSTDTQYF.

This chain joins TRBV28 and TRBJ2-3; D is unclear. Trimming shortened V by 5 bases and J by 0 bases, and 21 bases separated the two germline ends. Germline loops: CDR1 MDHEN, CDR2 SYDVKM. This CDR3 spans 18 amino acids. The CDR3 region is CASSTSPPLGRSTDTQYF. CDR3 in DNA: TGTGCCAGCAGTACTTCCCCCCCCCTGGGCAGGAGCACAGATACGCAGTATTTT.

The chain combines TRBV6-5 with TRBJ2-5; D might be TRBD1 (6 bases). The V and J ends lost 6 bases and 5 bases respectively, with 16 bases between them. This CDR3 spans 14 amino acids. Germline CDR1 reads MNHEY; CDR2 reads SVGAGI. CDR3 nucleotide sequence: TGTGCCAGCAGGCCAGGGACACTTGCGGAGACCCAGTACTTC. It specifies CASRPGTLAETQYF.

The rearrangement links TRBV2 to TRBJ1-2; unclear D gene. The ends were cut back, 7 bases at V and 3 bases at J, with 9 bases in the middle. In germline, CDR1 is SNHLY, CDR2 FYNNEI. The CDR3 runs 12 residues. As DNA, the CDR3 is TGTGCCAGCACTTTTGGCTACTATGGCTACACCTTC. This codes for CASTFGYYGYTF.

The rearrangement uses TRBV25-1 and TRBJ2-5, with D hard to call. Germline V gene sequence: CDR1 MGHDK, CDR2 SYGVNS. CDR3 length: 15 residues. Trimming left V 3 bases short and J 4 bases short, with 15 bases between. CDR3: CASSEPRLSIETQYF. The CDR3 DNA reads TGTGCCAGCAGTGAGCCCCGGCTTAGCATAGAGACCCAGTACTTC.

The chain couples TRBV2 to TRBJ2-1, with 8 bases that match TRBD2. The germline gives CDR1 SNHLY, CDR2 FYNNEI. The V segment lost 6 bases and the J segment 1 base; nucleotides outside the gene matches: 5. CDR3 length equals 15 residues. CDR3 DNA sequence: TGTGCCAGCAGAAGGGTAGCGGGATCCTACAATGAGCAGTTCTTC. Translating gives CASRRVAGSYNEQFF. The whole variable domain, remainder taken from reference TRBV2 and TRBJ2-1, is EPEVTQTPSHQVTQMGQEVILRCVPISNHLYFYWYRQILGQKVEFLVSFYNNEISEKSEIFDDQFSVERPDGSNFTLKIRSTKLEDSAMYFCASRRVAGSYNEQFFGPGTRLTVL.

V usage is TRBV28 and J usage is TRBJ2-7; 7 bases agree with TRBD1. This CDR3 has 16 residues. Trimming removed 10 bases from V and 1 base from J; junction bases left unmatched: 16. Germline loops: CDR1 MDHEN, CDR2 SYDVKM. The CDR3 sequence: CATALGTEVISYEQYF. The DNA of the CDR3 is TGTGCCACCGCCTTGGGGACAGAAGTGATATCCTACGAGCAGTACTTC.

The chain uses TRBV14 and TRBJ2-1, with 7 bases that match TRBD2. This CDR3 is 16 amino acids long. Germline CDR1 and CDR2: SGHDN and FVKESK. The V gene end was trimmed by 4 bases and the J gene end by 0 bases; junction bases not matched to a gene: 6. The CDR3: CASSLMGGSSYNEQFF. CDR3 nucleotides: TGTGCCAGCAGCCTAATGGGAGGGTCCTCCTACAATGAGCAGTTCTTC.

The CDR3 protein is CSVVRGSGQFPTDTQYF. The CDR3 nucleotides read TGCAGCGTTGTCAGGGGCTCGGGACAGTTCCCCACAGATACGCAGTATTTT. V is TRBV29-1 and J is TRBJ2-3; TRBD1 agrees at 7 bases. J lost 2 bases, V lost 4 bases, and 15 bases had no gene match. Germline assignment: CDR1 SQVTM and CDR2 ANQGSEA. The CDR3 runs to 17 residues.

The chain uses TRBV7-2 and TRBJ2-1; D not certain. Germline CDR1 SGHTA, CDR2 FQGNSA. The germline V and J ends were trimmed by 1 base and 6 bases, with 10 bases remaining between them. This CDR3 region has 14 residues. The CDR3 reads CASSLGVAVNEQFF. CDR3 in DNA: TGTGCCAGCAGCTTAGGGGTAGCTGTCAATGAGCAGTTCTTC. Combining the CDR3 with reference TRBV7-2 and TRBJ2-1 gives the whole variable domain GAGVSQSPSNKVTEKGKDVELRCDPISGHTALYWYRQSLGQGLEFLIYFQGNSAPDKSGLPSDRFSAERTGGSVSTLTIQRTQQEDSAVYLCASSLGVAVNEQFFGPGTRLTVL.

This clone was seen more than once but under ten times. The V call is TRBV30, the J call TRBJ1-1; TRBD1 is a possible D gene (5 bases). The V gene's germline CDR1 is GTSNPN and CDR2 SVGIG (reference sequence). The V and J ends lost 0 bases and 6 bases respectively, with 11 bases between them. This CDR3 is built from 13 residues. As DNA, the CDR3 is TGTGCCTGGAGTGTAGTGGGGGAGGCTGAAGCTTTCTTT. It yields the protein CAWSVVGEAEAFF.

The CDR3 spells CAISESDWSTNYGYTF. CDR3 coding DNA: TGTGCCATCAGTGAGTCGGACTGGAGTACTAACTATGGCTACACCTTC. The V gene is TRBV10-3, the J gene TRBJ1-2; D gene uncertain. This CDR3 has 16 residues. V lost 0 bases and J 0 bases, leaving 11 bases between the germline ends. Germline assignment: CDR1 ENHRY and CDR2 SYGVKD.

The chain combines TRBV29-1 with TRBJ1-2; 8 positions agree with TRBD1. V shed 5 bases, J shed 2 bases, and the junction held 4 bases outside the gene matches. Germline values: CDR1 SQVTM, CDR2 ANQGSEA. The CDR3 extends over 13 amino acids. In DNA form, the CDR3 reads TGCAGCGTTTTGAGACAGGGGAACTATGGCTACACCTTC. It yields the protein CSVLRQGNYGYTF.

This clone was counted a single time. A junction end diverges from the germline sequence, so it may reflect a read error. The J gene is TRBJ2-1, the V gene TRBV6-6; tentative D call: TRBD2 (5 bases). Per the germline V gene, CDR1 is MNHNY and CDR2 is SVGAGI (reference sequence). This CDR3 comprises 13 residues. CDR3 coding DNA: TGTGCCAGCACTTACTACGCCGGGGATGAGCAGTTCTTC. Amino acid sequence: CASTYYAGDEQFF.

This chain uses TRBV15 with TRBJ2-7, with 7 nucleotides matching TRBD1. Trimming at V came to 0 bases and at J to 2 bases, leaving 4 bases not matched to a gene. Germline loops: CDR1 LNHNV, CDR2 YYDKDF (reference sequence). The CDR3 runs 15 residues. CDR3 amino acids: CATSRDTGATYEQYF. CDR3 DNA: TGTGCCACCAGCAGAGATACAGGGGCTACCTACGAGCAGTACTTC. Looking up the rest from reference TRBV15 and TRBJ2-7 gives the full variable domain: DAMVIQNPRYQVTQFGKPVTLSCSQTLNHNVMYWYQQKSSQAPKLLFHYYDKDFNNEADTPDNFQSRRPNTSFCFLDIRSPGLGDTAMYLCATSRDTGATYEQYFGPGTRLTVT.

The chain employs TRBV9 and TRBJ2-1, with D uncertain. The length of the CDR3 is 15 residues. The germline CDR1 and CDR2 sequences are SGDLS and YYNGEE. The V and J ends lost 4 bases and 0 bases respectively, with 11 bases between them. The CDR3 sequence is CASSLSAHSYNEQFF. CDR3 coding DNA: TGTGCCAGCAGCCTCAGCGCCCACTCCTACAATGAGCAGTTCTTC.

The chain carries TRBV7-2 and TRBJ2-7; 14 bases agree with TRBD2. Germline V CDR1 and CDR2: SGHTA, FQGNSA. J gave up 0 bases and V 1 base, and 8 bases lay outside the gene matches. This CDR3 has 19 residues. DNA of the CDR3: TGTGCCAGCAGCTTAGTCCGAGGACTAGCGGGAGGCACCTCCTACGAGCAGTACTTC. It translates to CASSLVRGLAGGTSYEQYF.

The rearrangement uses TRBV6-6 and TRBJ2-2; maybe TRBD1 (5 bases). This CDR3 is 12 amino acids long. Germline loops: CDR1 MNHNY, CDR2 SVGAGI (reference sequence). V was trimmed by 7 bases and J by 4 bases, leaving 7 bases between them. CDR3 in amino acids: CASTQATGELFF. The CDR3 DNA sequence: TGTGCCAGCACACAGGCCACCGGGGAGCTGTTTTTT.

CDR3 residues: CASSVSTGAPYEQYF. CDR3 in DNA: TGTGCCAGCAGCGTCTCGACAGGAGCGCCCTACGAGCAGTACTTC. This rearrangement joins TRBV9 to TRBJ2-7, with D tentatively TRBD1 (6 bases). Germline CDR1 reads SGDLS; CDR2 reads YYNGEE. The length of the CDR3 is 15 residues. V lost 2 bases to trimming and J lost 2 bases, with 14 bases between them. The whole variable domain, filled in from reference TRBV9 and TRBJ2-7, reads DSGVTQTPKHLITATGQRVTLRCSPRSGDLSVYWYQQSLDQGLQFLIQYYNGEERAKGNILERFSAQQFPDLHSELNLSSLELGDSALYFCASSVSTGAPYEQYFGPGTRLTVT.

This sequence joins TRBV5-6 and TRBJ2-1; 8 positions match TRBD2. This CDR3 is built from 15 residues. J was trimmed by 2 bases and V by 3 bases; bases with no gene match: 4. Germline values: CDR1 SGHDT, CDR2 YYEEEE. Here the CDR3 reads CASSYGAGAYNEQFF. The CDR3 coding sequence is TGTGCCAGCAGCTACGGAGCGGGAGCCTACAATGAGCAGTTCTTC.

V is TRBV6-1 and J is TRBJ1-3, with D hard to call. Germline V CDR1 and CDR2: MNHNS, SASEGT. Between the trimmed V and J ends, which lost 7 bases and 0 bases, there was a span of 13 bases. This CDR3 comprises 15 residues. The CDR3 DNA follows: TGTGCCAGCACAAAGACTGCAAACTCTGGAAACACCATATATTTT. It translates to CASTKTANSGNTIYF.

The V gene is TRBV18, the J gene TRBJ1-5; perhaps TRBD1 as D (5 bases). Trimming shortened V by 3 bases and J by 3 bases, and 12 bases separated the two germline ends. Germline lookup yields CDR1 KGHSH and CDR2 LQKENI. CDR3 size: 15 residues. CDR3 in DNA: TGTGCCAGCTCACCCAGCGGAGGGGCCAATCAGCCCCAGCATTTT. It is translated as CASSPSGGANQPQHF.

This rearrangement joins TRBV5-1 to TRBJ2-7; the match to TRBD1 covers 7 bases. CDR1 SGHRS and CDR2 YFSETQ come from the germline V gene. This CDR3 comprises 14 residues. V lost 4 bases, J lost 1 base, and 5 bases stayed unmatched. CDR3 loop: CASSHSGQSYEQYF. Here the CDR3 DNA reads TGCGCCAGCAGCCATTCGGGACAGTCCTACGAGCAGTACTTC.

The chain employs TRBV6-4 and TRBJ2-3, with 7 bases that match TRBD2. V was pared by 4 bases and J by 2 bases, with 6 bases of the junction left unmatched. The CDR3 runs 15 residues. Germline V gene lookup returns CDR1 MRHNA and CDR2 SNTAGT. This CDR3 reads CASSVSLAVTDTQYF. The CDR3 DNA follows: TGTGCCAGCAGTGTATCCCTAGCGGTCACAGATACGCAGTATTTT.

The rearrangement joins TRBV7-3 to TRBJ2-7; D is undetermined. Germline values: CDR1 SGHTA, CDR2 FQGTGA. V was pared by 5 bases and J by 5 bases, with 13 bases between. The CDR3 loop spans 13 amino acids. The CDR3 here is CASSPARSNEQYF. In nucleotides, the CDR3 is TGTGCCAGCAGCCCCGCTCGGTCCAACGAGCAGTACTTC.